The next 24 T cell receptor beta chains were all read from a single sample in a study of OX40 agonist ivuxolimab in advanced cancers. Here immunoSEQ multiplex PCR was the method, and the copy in TCRdb shows in-frame clones only, minus some. The table records approximately 66,000 clones, about 87% of them present only once. This material consisted of CD4+ or CD8+ T cells sorted from blood, taken in a trial of the OX40 agonist ivuxolimab. The source is an adult with an advanced solid tumor such as melanoma, head and neck, liver or kidney cancer.

The chain is built from TRBV5-1 and TRBJ2-3; TRBD2 is a possible D gene (5 bases). Looked up from germline, CDR1 is SGHRS and CDR2 is YFSETQ. V was pared by 2 bases and J by 0 bases, with 7 bases between. This CDR3 spans 14 amino acids. In DNA form, the CDR3 reads TGCGCCAGCAGCTTTGGGAGCAGCACAGATACGCAGTATTTT. This encodes CASSFGSSTDTQYF.

V is TRBV7-2 and J is TRBJ2-7; TRBD2 agrees at 9 bases. This CDR3 spans 15 amino acids. Trimming removed 5 bases from V and 2 bases from J; junction bases left unmatched: 7. Per germline, CDR1 SGHTA and CDR2 FQGNSA. CDR3 sequence (DNA): TGTGCCAGCAGCCCTAGCGGGACGGAGCCCTACGAGCAGTACTTC. Translated: CASSPSGTEPYEQYF.

This chain joins TRBV18 and TRBJ2-1; D remains unclear. Germline values: CDR1 KGHSH, CDR2 LQKENI. The CDR3 contains 14 residues. The ends were cut back, 4 bases at V and 7 bases at J, with 14 bases in the middle. The CDR3 is CASSLWEGRNEQFF. In DNA, the CDR3 is TGTGCCAGCTCACTGTGGGAAGGTAGGAATGAGCAGTTCTTC.

This clone was counted once. The chain uses TRBV10-3 and TRBJ2-3; 8 nucleotides match TRBD2. The CDR3 totals 15 residues. Per the germline V gene, CDR1 is ENHRY and CDR2 is SYGVKD. J gave up 5 bases and V 4 bases, and 8 bases lay outside the gene matches. The CDR3 sequence is CAISVGSGEGDTQYF. As DNA, the CDR3 is TGTGCCATCAGTGTAGGTAGCGGGGAGGGAGATACGCAGTATTTT.

The CDR3 sequence is CASTIGSGGVLPQYF. The CDR3 nucleotides are TGTGCCAGCACCATCGGTAGCGGGGGCGTTCTTCCACAGTATTTT. This chain joins TRBV7-2 and TRBJ2-3; 9 bases line up with TRBD2. The CDR3 sequence is 15 residues long. Germline V gene lookup returns CDR1 SGHTA and CDR2 FQGNSA. J gave up 12 bases and V 7 bases, and 17 bases lay outside the gene matches.

The V and J genes are TRBV11-2 and TRBJ2-7; D is perhaps TRBD1 (6 bases). Germline-derived CDR1 and CDR2 are SGHAT and FQNNGV. V lost 3 bases and J 2 bases, leaving 14 bases between the germline ends. The CDR3 is 15 residues long. This chain's CDR3 is CASSLVGTSTYEQYF. The CDR3 nucleotides are TGTGCCAGCAGCTTGGTTGGGACATCAACCTACGAGCAGTACTTC. Looking up the rest from reference TRBV11-2 and TRBJ2-7 gives the full variable domain: EAGVAQSPRYKIIEKRQSVAFWCNPISGHATLYWYQQILGQGPKLLIQFQNNGVVDDSQLPKDRFSAERLKGVDSTLKIQPAKLEDSAVYLCASSLVGTSTYEQYFGPGTRLTVT.

As to this clone: Other DNA sequences in this specimen translate into the identical CDR3. This chain joins TRBV7-9 and TRBJ1-2; 12 bases fit TRBD1. The CDR3 totals 14 residues. CDR1 SEHNR and CDR2 FQNEAQ come from the germline V gene (reference sequence). V lost 5 bases to trimming and J lost 7 bases; unmatched junction nucleotides: 5. The CDR3: CASSPGQGAGGYTF. In nucleotides, the CDR3 is TGTGCCAGCAGCCCGGGACAGGGGGCCGGTGGCTACACCTTC.

This chain connects TRBV5-1 to TRBJ1-1; D is unclear. The V and J ends lost 6 bases and 3 bases respectively, with 9 bases between them. The CDR3 spans 12 residues. Germline CDR1 and CDR2: SGHRS and YFSETQ. DNA of the CDR3: TGCGCCAGCAAGTGGGGAGACACTGAAGCTTTCTTT. Its translation: CASKWGDTEAFF.

Regarding this clone: A read error may account for a junction end that differs from germline. The J gene is TRBJ1-2, the V gene TRBV5-4; D is unclear. This CDR3 spans 13 amino acids. CDR1 and CDR2 (germline): SGHNT, YYREEE (reference sequence). Here the CDR3 DNA reads TGTGCCAGCAGTTTGGACCCCCTGGGAGGCTACACCTTC. Its translation is CASSLDPLGGYTF.

The chain recombines TRBV6-1 with TRBJ1-1; TRBD1 might be the D (5 bases). Germline loops: CDR1 MNHNS, CDR2 SASEGT. V shed 6 bases and J shed 1 base, with 9 bases lying between them. The CDR3 totals 13 residues. CDR3 DNA: TGTGCCAGCAGCTCGGACACGAACACTGAAGCTTTCTTT. It is translated as CASSSDTNTEAFF.

The chain combines TRBV4-2 with TRBJ2-6; TRBD1 agrees at 10 bases. The CDR3 runs 18 residues. The V and J ends lost 4 bases and 0 bases, in that order; junction bases with no gene match: 6. Germline-derived CDR1 and CDR2 are LGHNA and YNFKEQ. This chain's CDR3 is CASSPYGTGASGANVLTF. The CDR3 coding sequence is TGTGCCAGCAGCCCCTATGGGACAGGGGCCTCTGGGGCCAACGTCCTGACTTTC.

The chain carries TRBV18 and TRBJ2-5; D not resolved. V was shortened by 2 bases and J by 4 bases, with 5 bases between the two germline ends. Germline V CDR1 and CDR2: KGHSH, LQKENI. This CDR3 has 12 residues. CDR3 region: CASSPMGETQYF. CDR3 nucleotides: TGTGCCAGCTCACCAATGGGAGAGACCCAGTACTTC. Full variable domain (remainder filled in from reference TRBV18 and TRBJ2-5): NAGVMQNPRHLVRRRGQEARLRCSPMKGHSHVYWYRQLPEEGLKFMVYLQKENIIDESGMPKERFSAEFPKEGPSILRIQQVVRGDSAAYFCASSPMGETQYFGPGTRLLVL.

This sequence joins TRBV15 and TRBJ2-7, with D perhaps TRBD1 (5 bases). Looked up from germline, CDR1 is LNHNV and CDR2 is YYDKDF (reference sequence). This CDR3 spans 14 amino acids. Trimming took 0 bases from V and 3 from J, leaving 9 bases between them. As DNA, the CDR3 is TGTGCCACCAGCAGAGATCCCAGGGTCTACGAGCAGTACTTC. It specifies CATSRDPRVYEQYF.

This clone came up a few times. The chain is built from TRBV20-1 and TRBJ1-1; D ambiguous. The CDR3 covers 11 residues. V was shortened by 3 bases and J by 6 bases, with 8 bases between the two germline ends. From germline, CDR1 is DFQATT and CDR2 SNEGSKA (reference sequence). This CDR3 reads CSASRQAEAFF. The CDR3 DNA reads as TGCAGTGCTAGCCGGCAGGCTGAAGCTTTCTTT.

The chain has TRBV7-9 and TRBJ1-1; the D is unclear. Germline lookup yields CDR1 SEHNR and CDR2 FQNEAQ (reference sequence). The CDR3 extends over 13 amino acids. V lost 5 bases to trimming and J lost 3 bases, with 10 bases between them. The CDR3 DNA reads TGTGCCAGCAGCCCCCGGAGGTACACTGAAGCTTTCTTT. It specifies CASSPRRYTEAFF.

The chain uses TRBV18 and TRBJ1-1, with D hard to call. The CDR3 is 16 residues long. In germline, CDR1 is KGHSH, CDR2 LQKENI. V lost 2 bases and J 0 bases, leaving 13 bases between the germline ends. The CDR3 nucleotides are TGTGCCAGCTCACCAACCCTGCAGCCCGTGAACACTGAAGCTTTCTTT. Protein sequence: CASSPTLQPVNTEAFF.

The chain uses TRBV28 and TRBJ1-1; 10 bases align to TRBD1. Germline CDR1 and CDR2: MDHEN and SYDVKM. V lost 5 bases and J lost 7; bases outside the gene matches: 10. This CDR3 contains 15 residues. CDR3 region: CASSPDLGQGGEAFF. As DNA, the CDR3 is TGTGCCAGCAGTCCAGACTTAGGACAGGGGGGTGAAGCTTTCTTT.

This chain uses TRBV10-3 with TRBJ1-4; 10 bases line up with TRBD1. Germline V gene data show CDR1 as ENHRY and CDR2 as SYGVKD. There are 14 residues in the CDR3. With 4 bases clipped from V and 4 bases from J, the junction kept 0 bases outside the gene matches. DNA of the CDR3: TGTGCCATCAGTGGGACAGGGGGTAATGAAAAACTGTTTTTT. It yields the protein CAISGTGGNEKLFF.

CDR3 region: CASLGAGGKNTEAFF. The DNA of the CDR3 is TGTGCCAGCCTTGGAGCAGGGGGCAAGAACACTGAAGCTTTCTTT. V gene TRBV19 combines with J gene TRBJ1-1; TRBD1 matches at 8 bases. CDR1 LNHDA and CDR2 SQIVND come from the germline V gene (reference sequence). With V trimmed by 9 bases and J by 1 base, 10 bases remained unmatched. The CDR3 length is 15 residues.

The chain uses TRBV29-1 and TRBJ2-3; a weak D match, TRBD1 (7 bases). V shed 6 bases and J shed 2 bases, with 12 bases lying between them. Germline V gene sequence: CDR1 SQVTM, CDR2 ANQGSEA. The CDR3 has 13 amino acids. The CDR3 here is CSVGGGATDTQYF. Written as DNA, the CDR3 is TGCAGCGTCGGAGGGGGCGCCACAGATACGCAGTATTTT.

The gene calls are TRBV2 and TRBJ1-4, with unresolved D. CDR1 and CDR2 from the germline V gene are SNHLY and FYNNEI. The CDR3 extends over 13 amino acids. Trimming left V 6 bases short and J 5 bases short, with 10 bases between. CDR3 DNA sequence: TGTGCCAGCAGGGGAGGGTTAAATGAAAAACTGTTTTTT. Translation gives CASRGGLNEKLFF.

The V gene is TRBV11-3, the J gene TRBJ2-3; D possibly corresponds to TRBD2 (5 bases). Germline CDR1 SGHNT, CDR2 YENEEA. V was trimmed by 5 bases and J by 4 bases, leaving 16 bases between them. The CDR3 is 15 amino acids. This chain's CDR3 is CASSPSPENSDTQYF. Here the CDR3 DNA reads TGTGCCAGCAGCCCTAGCCCCGAGAATTCAGATACGCAGTATTTT.

The rearrangement joins TRBV28 to TRBJ2-7, with D maybe TRBD2 (6 bases). Trimming took 1 base from V and 3 from J, leaving 10 bases between them. This CDR3 is 14 amino acids long. The V gene's germline CDR1 is MDHEN and CDR2 SYDVKM. For the CDR3, the DNA is TGTGCCAGCAGTTTATACGGGACTTACTACGAGCAGTACTTC. Its protein is CASSLYGTYYEQYF.

The chain has TRBV19 and TRBJ2-6, with 11 bases identical to TRBD1. V lost 6 bases, J lost 0 bases, and 7 bases stayed unmatched. Germline CDR1 LNHDA, CDR2 SQIVND (reference sequence). This CDR3 spans 18 amino acids. This CDR3 reads CASSRTGGGISGANVLTF. Written as DNA, the CDR3 is TGTGCCAGTAGCAGGACAGGGGGCGGAATCTCTGGGGCCAACGTCCTGACTTTC.